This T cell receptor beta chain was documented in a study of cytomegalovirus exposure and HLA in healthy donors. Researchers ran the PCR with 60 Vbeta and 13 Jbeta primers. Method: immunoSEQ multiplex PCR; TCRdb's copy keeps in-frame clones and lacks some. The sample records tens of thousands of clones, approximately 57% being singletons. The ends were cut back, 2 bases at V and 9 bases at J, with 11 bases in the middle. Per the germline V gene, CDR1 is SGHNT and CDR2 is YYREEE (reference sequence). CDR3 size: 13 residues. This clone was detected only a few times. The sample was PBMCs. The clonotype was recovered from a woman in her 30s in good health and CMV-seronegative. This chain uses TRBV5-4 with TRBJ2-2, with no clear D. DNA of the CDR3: TGTGCCAGCAGCTTAGAAGAGTCCCGGGAGCTGTTTTTT. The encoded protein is CASSLEESRELFF.